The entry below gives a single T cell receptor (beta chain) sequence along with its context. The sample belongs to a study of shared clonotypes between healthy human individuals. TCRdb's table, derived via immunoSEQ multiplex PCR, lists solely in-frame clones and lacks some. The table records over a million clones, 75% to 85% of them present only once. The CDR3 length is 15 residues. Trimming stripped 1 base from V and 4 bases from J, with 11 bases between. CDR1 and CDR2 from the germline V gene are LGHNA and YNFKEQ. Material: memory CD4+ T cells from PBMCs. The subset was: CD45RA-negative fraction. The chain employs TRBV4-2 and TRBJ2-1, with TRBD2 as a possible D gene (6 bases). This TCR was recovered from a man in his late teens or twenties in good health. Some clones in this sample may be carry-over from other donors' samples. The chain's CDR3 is CASSQGDSGYNEQFF. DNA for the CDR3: TGTGCCAGCAGCCAAGGGGATAGCGGATACAATGAGCAGTTCTTC.